This T cell receptor beta chain was obtained from a study of cytomegalovirus exposure and HLA in healthy donors. The PCR contained 60 Vbeta and 13 Jbeta primers. Clones were read by immunoSEQ multiplex PCR, and TCRdb kept only the in-frame ones, dropping some. This sample has roughly 190,000 clones, with roughly a tenth found just once. General study points: Several of the most significant clusters were apparently associated with common viral pathogens in a later analysis.

The table lists this clone with a few counts. Its antigen is not identified. Trimming cost V 4 bases and J 10 bases; bases outside gene matches: 8. This CDR3 has 12 amino acids. Germline CDR1 is GTSNPN and CDR2 is SVGIG (reference sequence). Sequenced: PBMCs. The genes are TRBV30 and TRBJ1-2; 8 nucleotides align to TRBD1. The TCR was taken from a woman aged 30 to 39 in good health and CMV-seropositive. CDR3 in amino acids: CAWTPGQGHYTF. For the CDR3, the DNA is TGTGCCTGGACCCCAGGACAGGGTCACTACACCTTC.